This TCR beta chain is drawn from a study of control samples from healthy donors and cancer patients. CDR3 length: 15 residues. The germline gives CDR1 KGHDR, CDR2 SFDVKD. V dropped 3 bases and J dropped 1 base, with 11 bases sitting between them. Method: immunoSEQ multiplex PCR; TCRdb's copy keeps in-frame clones and lacks some. The sample holds about 120,000 clones, approximately 89% seen once. Sequencing was performed on blood. This TCR derives from a man in his forties or fifties in good health. This rearrangement joins TRBV24-1 to TRBJ1-1, with a possible D match to TRBD1 (6 bases). The CDR3 loop reads CATSDPGARNTEAFF. CDR3 DNA sequence: TGTGCCACCAGTGATCCGGGGGCGAGGAACACTGAAGCTTTCTTT.